The 32 T cell receptor beta chains below come from one sample, sequenced in a study of a mutant IDH1 vaccine in newly diagnosed glioma. TCRdb's table, derived via immunoSEQ multiplex PCR, lists solely in-frame clones and lacks some. Here the sample spans about 51,000 clones, around three quarters being singletons. The time point was: baseline, week 1 (first vaccination visit). The treatment was: pre-vaccination baseline after standard-of-care therapy. The sequencing here drew on PBMCs, taken from a glioma patient treated with radiotherapy, temozolomide or both. The receptors were gathered from a woman aged 40 to 50 with glioma.

The chain joins TRBV7-8 to TRBJ1-4; 10 bases are shared with TRBD1. The CDR3 contains 15 residues. Germline V gene data show CDR1 as SGHVS and CDR2 as FQNEAQ. Trimming removed 0 bases from V and 11 bases from J; junction bases left unmatched: 6. CDR3 residues: CASSLAGQGPSKLFF. The DNA for the CDR3 is TGTGCCAGCAGCTTAGCGGGACAGGGGCCTAGTAAACTGTTTTTT.

The chain joins TRBV9 to TRBJ1-1, with 10 bases lining up with TRBD1. V lost 2 bases, J lost 5 bases, and 3 bases stayed unmatched. The CDR3 runs to 14 residues. Germline V gene lookup returns CDR1 SGDLS and CDR2 YYNGEE. Here the CDR3 reads CASSVMGQGTEAFF. The CDR3 DNA follows: TGTGCCAGCAGCGTGATGGGACAGGGGACTGAAGCTTTCTTT.

This chain joins TRBV12-5 and TRBJ1-1; D is unresolved. Trimming removed 1 base at V and 0 bases at J, with 9 bases between. This CDR3 has 15 residues. Germline loops: CDR1 LGHNT, CDR2 FRNRAP. CDR3 in amino acids: CASGLELGVNTEAFF. Written as DNA, the CDR3 is TGTGCTAGTGGTTTGGAGCTGGGCGTGAACACTGAAGCTTTCTTT.

The V gene is TRBV11-2, the J gene TRBJ1-2, with D unclear. CDR1 is SGHAT and CDR2 is FQNNGV in the germline V gene. V shed 0 bases and J shed 4 bases, with 3 bases lying between them. The CDR3 sequence is 12 residues long. The DNA for the CDR3 is TGTGCCAGCAGCTTAGACGGCTATGGCTACACCTTC. Its translation is CASSLDGYGYTF.

This chain links TRBV2 with TRBJ1-3; no clear D gene. Germline-derived CDR1 and CDR2 are SNHLY and FYNNEI. The V end lost 5 bases, the J end lost 0 bases, and 14 bases lay between the germline ends. There are 16 residues in the CDR3. CDR3 bases: TGTGCCAGCAGTAAGGAGTCAGTCAACTCTGGAAACACCATATATTTT. Translation: CASSKESVNSGNTIYF.

V usage is TRBV30 and J usage is TRBJ1-1, with 10 bases that match TRBD1. Germline values: CDR1 GTSNPN, CDR2 SVGIG (reference sequence). Trimming cost V 7 bases and J 2 bases; bases outside gene matches: 4. The CDR3 is 13 amino acids. The chain's CDR3 is CALGQGRNTEAFF. The CDR3 nucleotides are TGTGCCTTGGGACAGGGGCGCAACACTGAAGCTTTCTTT. Using reference TRBV30 and TRBJ1-1 for the parts outside the CDR3, the full variable domain is SQTIHQWPATLVQPVGSPLSLECTVEGTSNPNLYWYRQAAGRGLQLLFYSVGIGQISSEVPQNLSASRPQDRQFILSSKKLLLSDSGFYLCALGQGRNTEAFFGQGTRLTVV.

V and J are TRBV6-5 and TRBJ2-1; TRBD1 matches 11 bases. Trimming removed 6 bases from V and 8 bases from J; junction bases left unmatched: 6. Germline CDR1 and CDR2: MNHEY and SVGAGI. The CDR3 spans 14 residues. CDR3 nucleotide sequence: TGTGCCAGCAGGCGGGACAGGGGGTTCTATGAGCAGTTCTTC. Translated, it gives CASRRDRGFYEQFF.

The rearrangement uses TRBV27 and TRBJ2-1; TRBD1 matches at 9 bases. CDR1 is MNHEY, CDR2 SMNVEV, per germline (reference sequence). CDR3 length: 16 amino acids. The trim removed 0 bases at V and 7 bases at J, leaving 7 bases unmatched. CDR3 protein: CASSLSPGTGRNEQFF. Written as DNA, the CDR3 is TGTGCCAGCAGTTTATCCCCCGGGACAGGGAGGAATGAGCAGTTCTTC.

V usage is TRBV27 and J usage is TRBJ2-2, with D uncertain. CDR3 size: 12 residues. The V gene lost 5 bases and the J gene lost 4 bases, with 5 bases spanning the gap. Germline lookup yields CDR1 MNHEY and CDR2 SMNVEV (reference sequence). CDR3 protein: CASSGFTGELFF. CDR3 nucleotide sequence: TGTGCCAGCAGTGGGTTCACCGGGGAGCTGTTTTTT.

This rearrangement joins TRBV9 to TRBJ1-4, with a weak D call TRBD1 (5 bases). Trimming removed 4 bases from V and 2 bases from J, with 6 bases in between. Germline CDR1 and CDR2: SGDLS and YYNGEE. This CDR3 is built from 13 residues. The CDR3 loop reads CASSRGTNEKLFF. The CDR3 bases are TGTGCCAGCAGCAGGGGCACTAATGAAAAACTGTTTTTT.

This rearrangement joins TRBV5-1 to TRBJ2-1; possible D gene TRBD1, 6 bases. Germline CDR1 reads SGHRS; CDR2 reads YFSETQ. CDR3 length equals 16 residues. V was shortened by 4 bases and J by 6 bases, with 20 bases between the two germline ends. CDR3 region: CASSPRLGASGNEQFF. In nucleotides, the CDR3 is TGCGCCAGCAGCCCACGTTTGGGGGCAAGTGGCAATGAGCAGTTCTTC.

The chain uses TRBV30 and TRBJ2-4, with 14 bases identical to TRBD2. Trimming took 2 bases from V and 0 from J; bases not matched to a gene: 6. The CDR3 length is 18 residues. Germline V lookup: CDR1 GTSNPN, CDR2 SVGIG (reference sequence). CDR3 region: CAWSQTSGGGLAKNIQYF. In DNA, the CDR3 is TGTGCCTGGAGTCAGACTAGCGGGGGGGGTCTAGCCAAAAACATTCAGTACTTC.

The J gene is TRBJ2-7, the V gene TRBV5-6; 7 nucleotides match TRBD2. Germline CDR1 SGHDT, CDR2 YYEEEE. The CDR3 is 15 amino acids. The ends lost 2 bases at V and 2 bases at J; junction bases unmatched: 7. CDR3 sequence: CASSFGSGRTYEQYF. CDR3 coding DNA: TGTGCCAGCAGCTTTGGTAGCGGGCGAACCTACGAGCAGTACTTC.

The J gene is TRBJ1-2, the V gene TRBV7-8, with unresolved D. Trimming removed 5 bases from V and 2 bases from J, with 9 bases in between. The CDR3 extends over 13 amino acids. The V gene's germline CDR1 is SGHVS and CDR2 FQNEAQ. CDR3 protein: CASSLDGNYGYTF. The CDR3 DNA reads TGTGCCAGCAGCCTGGACGGAAACTATGGCTACACCTTC.

The genes are TRBV5-1 and TRBJ2-2, with D tentatively TRBD1 (6 bases). The CDR3 has 15 residues. Trimming took off 5 bases at V and 2 bases at J, with 13 bases between the two ends. Germline CDR1 is SGHRS and CDR2 is YFSETQ. As DNA, the CDR3 is TGCGCCAGCAGTCTCTTGGGACAAAACACCGGGGAGCTGTTTTTT. Translating gives CASSLLGQNTGELFF.

The chain joins TRBV11-3 to TRBJ2-3; possibly TRBD1 for D (6 bases). Deletions cut 6 bases from V and 3 bases from J, with 19 bases between. From germline, CDR1 is SGHNT and CDR2 YENEEA. The length of the CDR3 is 16 residues. As DNA, the CDR3 is TGTGCCAGCAGTCCGGGACAACTTACGAGGACAGATACGCAGTATTTT. This sequence encodes CASSPGQLTRTDTQYF.

The chain carries TRBV5-4 and TRBJ2-7; no definite D call. V lost 4 bases, J lost 3 bases, and 8 bases lay in between. The V gene's germline CDR1 is SGHNT and CDR2 YYREEE (reference sequence). The CDR3 is made up of 12 amino acids. The CDR3 DNA reads TGTGCCAGCAGCCCGTCCGGCTACGAGCAGTACTTC. Residues: CASSPSGYEQYF.

This clone qualifies as medium-sized. The V and J genes are TRBV13 and TRBJ2-1, with 8 bases that match TRBD2. Germline trimming cut 4 bases from V and 5 bases from J; bases unmatched to any gene: 13. Per germline, CDR1 PRHDT and CDR2 FYEKMQ (reference sequence). CDR3 size: 17 residues. The DNA for the CDR3 is TGTGCCAGCAGCTCCTGGGGCTTGGGTAGCGGGGACAATGAGCAGTTCTTC. Residues: CASSSWGLGSGDNEQFF.

The chain employs TRBV5-1 and TRBJ1-3, with D uncertain. The CDR3 covers 15 residues. V lost 0 bases and J lost 0, with 7 bases in between. Germline CDR1 SGHRS, CDR2 YFSETQ. The CDR3 loop reads CASSLDTASGNTIYF. CDR3 sequence (DNA): TGCGCCAGCAGCTTGGATACGGCCTCTGGAAACACCATATATTTT. The entire variable domain, with the rest obtained from reference TRBV5-1 and TRBJ1-3, is as follows: KAGVTQTPRYLIKTRGQQVTLSCSPISGHRSVSWYQQTPGQGLQFLFEYFSETQRNKGNFPGRFSGRQFSNSRSEMNVSTLELGDSALYLCASSLDTASGNTIYFGEGSWLTVV.

The table lists this clone with a count of one. The rearrangement links TRBV4-2 to TRBJ1-1, with 7 bases fitting TRBD1. This CDR3 region has 14 residues. V lost 4 bases and J lost 6; bases outside the gene matches: 8. CDR1 is LGHNA, CDR2 YNFKEQ, per germline. CDR3 DNA sequence: TGTGCCAGCAGCCCCAGGGGGGTTGGGTCTGAAGCTTTCTTT. This codes for CASSPRGVGSEAFF.

The V and J genes are TRBV6-5 and TRBJ1-5; no definite D call. V was pared by 0 bases and J by 0 bases, with 6 bases between. The germline V gene encodes CDR1 MNHEY and CDR2 SVGAGI. The CDR3 is 15 amino acids. The CDR3 region is CASSYSGVSNQPQHF. The CDR3 DNA reads as TGTGCCAGCAGTTACTCAGGAGTTAGCAATCAGCCCCAGCATTTT.

This clone was detected once. The genes are TRBV30 and TRBJ1-2, with D perhaps matching TRBD1 (5 bases). V lost 3 bases, J lost 3 bases, and 8 bases lay in between. CDR3 length equals 12 residues. The germline CDR1 and CDR2 sequences are GTSNPN and SVGIG (reference sequence). CDR3 protein: CAWRFRDYGYTF. The CDR3 nucleotides are TGTGCCTGGAGATTCAGGGACTATGGCTACACCTTC.

The CDR3 nucleotides are TGTGCCAGCAGCGTAGCTTTGAAGTCAGGGTCCTACCAAGAGACCCAGTACTTC. Its protein is CASSVALKSGSYQETQYF. The J gene is TRBJ2-5, the V gene TRBV9; D perhaps matches TRBD1 (5 bases). The CDR3 totals 18 residues. Per the germline V gene, CDR1 is SGDLS and CDR2 is YYNGEE. V lost 0 bases and J lost 0, with 18 bases in between.

The chain uses TRBV5-1 and TRBJ2-3, with 10 positions matching TRBD2. The junction had 8 bases not matched to a gene; V was cut back by 1 base and J by 6 bases. This CDR3 is 16 amino acids long. Germline V gene lookup returns CDR1 SGHRS and CDR2 YFSETQ. CDR3 region: CASSLRSSGGADTQYF. The CDR3 region has the DNA TGCGCCAGCAGCTTGAGGTCGAGCGGGGGGGCCGATACGCAGTATTTT.

The genes are TRBV10-3 and TRBJ1-2; 8 bases fit TRBD1. Looked up from germline, CDR1 is ENHRY and CDR2 is SYGVKD. This CDR3 has 13 residues. The J segment lost 2 bases and the V segment lost 4 bases, leaving 0 bases of the junction unmatched. CDR3 loop: CAISGDRNYGYTF. Here the CDR3 DNA reads TGTGCCATCAGTGGGGACAGGAACTATGGCTACACCTTC.

The chain employs TRBV14 and TRBJ2-1; 8 positions agree with TRBD2. The CDR3 covers 18 residues. The germline CDR1 and CDR2 sequences are SGHDN and FVKESK. J was trimmed by 1 base and V by 0 bases; bases with no gene match: 8. This CDR3 reads CASSQEPRGGGSYNEQFF. Here the CDR3 DNA reads TGTGCCAGCAGCCAAGAGCCTCGGGGGGGAGGGTCCTACAATGAGCAGTTCTTC.

This chain connects TRBV6-5 to TRBJ1-2, with a possible D match to TRBD1 (6 bases). The V end lost 6 bases, the J end lost 4 bases, and 18 bases lay between the germline ends. Germline V gives CDR1 MNHEY, CDR2 SVGAGI. CDR3 length equals 15 residues. CDR3 residues: CASSSTGQSLYGYTF. The CDR3 DNA sequence: TGTGCCAGCAGCTCCACTGGACAGAGCCTCTATGGCTACACCTTC.

The chain uses TRBV29-1 and TRBJ2-3; D possibly corresponds to TRBD2 (7 bases). CDR1 is SQVTM, CDR2 ANQGSEA, per germline. V was pared by 3 bases and J by 6 bases, with 16 bases between. The CDR3 is 14 residues long. The chain's CDR3 is CSVEVLGGLDTQYF. In DNA form, the CDR3 reads TGCAGCGTTGAGGTTCTGGGGGGGCTGGATACGCAGTATTTT.

This chain joins TRBV15 and TRBJ1-2; TRBD1 matches at 8 bases. This CDR3 spans 14 amino acids. The J segment lost 8 bases and the V segment lost 2 bases, leaving 7 bases of the junction unmatched. CDR1 and CDR2 from the germline V gene are LNHNV and YYDKDF (reference sequence). The CDR3 DNA follows: TGTGCCACCAGCAGACGGTTACAGGGGGAAGGCTACACCTTC. Its protein is CATSRRLQGEGYTF.

This chain joins TRBV19 and TRBJ2-2; TRBD1 matches at 8 bases. The CDR3 sequence is 16 residues long. Looked up from germline, CDR1 is LNHDA and CDR2 is SQIVND (reference sequence). Unmatched junction bases numbered 10, after V lost 5 bases and J lost 5 bases. CDR3 nucleotide sequence: TGTGCCAGTAGTTTGTCAGGGGGCTGGAATACCGGGGAGCTGTTTTTT. Translating it yields CASSLSGGWNTGELFF. Supplemented by reference TRBV19 and TRBJ2-2, the full variable domain reads DGGITQSPKYLFRKEGQNVTLSCEQNLNHDAMYWYRQDPGQGLRLIYYSQIVNDFQKGDIAEGYSVSREKKESFPLTVTSAQKNPTAFYLCASSLSGGWNTGELFFGEGSRLTVL.

The rearrangement uses TRBV5-4 and TRBJ2-1, with D perhaps matching TRBD1 or TRBD2 (6 bases each). CDR1 and CDR2 (germline): SGHNT, YYREEE (reference sequence). V dropped 0 bases and J dropped 7 bases, with 14 bases sitting between them. The CDR3 spans 15 residues. The CDR3 reads CASSLVGGLGNEQFF. DNA of the CDR3: TGTGCCAGCAGCTTGGTTGGGGGGCTGGGAAATGAGCAGTTCTTC.

The CDR3: CAWGFRGGATGNTIYF. The CDR3 region has the DNA TGTGCCTGGGGTTTTCGGGGGGGAGCGACTGGAAACACCATATATTTT. The V call is TRBV30, the J call TRBJ1-3, with a possible D match to TRBD1 (5 bases). Germline V lookup: CDR1 GTSNPN, CDR2 SVGIG (reference sequence). The CDR3 covers 16 residues. Between the trimmed V and J ends, which lost 5 bases and 2 bases, there was a span of 19 bases.